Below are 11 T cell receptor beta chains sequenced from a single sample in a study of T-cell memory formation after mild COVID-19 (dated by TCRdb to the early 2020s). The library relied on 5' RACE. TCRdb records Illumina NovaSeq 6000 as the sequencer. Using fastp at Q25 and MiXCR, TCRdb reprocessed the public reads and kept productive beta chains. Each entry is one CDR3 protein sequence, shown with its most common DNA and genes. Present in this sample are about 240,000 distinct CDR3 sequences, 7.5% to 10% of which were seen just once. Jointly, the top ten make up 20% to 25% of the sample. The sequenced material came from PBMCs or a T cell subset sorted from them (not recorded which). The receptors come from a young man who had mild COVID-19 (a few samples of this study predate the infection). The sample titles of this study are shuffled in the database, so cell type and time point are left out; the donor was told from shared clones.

Written as DNA, the CDR3 is TGTGCCAGCAGTTACCCAGACAGCAGGAACACTGAAGCTTTCTTT. Its translation: CASSYPDSRNTEAFF. The chain joins TRBV6-2 or TRBV6-3 to TRBJ1-1; possible D gene TRBD1, 5 bases. The CDR3 is 15 amino acids. Trimming shortened V by 2 bases and J by 1 base, and 11 bases separated the two germline ends. Per germline, CDR1 MNHEY and CDR2 SVGEGT.

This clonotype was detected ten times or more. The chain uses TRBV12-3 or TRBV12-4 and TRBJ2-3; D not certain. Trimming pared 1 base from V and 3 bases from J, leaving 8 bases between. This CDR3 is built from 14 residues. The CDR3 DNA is TGTGCCAGCAGTTTAGACGGCAGAACAGATACGCAGTATTTT. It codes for CASSLDGRTDTQYF.

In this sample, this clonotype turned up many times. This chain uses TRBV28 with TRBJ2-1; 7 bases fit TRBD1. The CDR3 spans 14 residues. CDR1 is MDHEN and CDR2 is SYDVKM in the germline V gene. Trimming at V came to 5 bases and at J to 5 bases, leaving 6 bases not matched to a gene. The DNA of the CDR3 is TGTGCCAGCAGTCCCCTCGACAGGGACAATGAGCAGTTCTTC. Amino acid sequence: CASSPLDRDNEQFF.

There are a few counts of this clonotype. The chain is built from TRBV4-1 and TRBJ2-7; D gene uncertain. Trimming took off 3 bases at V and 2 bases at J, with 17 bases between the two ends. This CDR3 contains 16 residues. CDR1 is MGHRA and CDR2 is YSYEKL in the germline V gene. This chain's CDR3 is CASSQTALAEAYEQYF. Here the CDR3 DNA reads TGCGCCAGCAGCCAGACGGCGTTAGCAGAAGCCTACGAGCAGTACTTC.

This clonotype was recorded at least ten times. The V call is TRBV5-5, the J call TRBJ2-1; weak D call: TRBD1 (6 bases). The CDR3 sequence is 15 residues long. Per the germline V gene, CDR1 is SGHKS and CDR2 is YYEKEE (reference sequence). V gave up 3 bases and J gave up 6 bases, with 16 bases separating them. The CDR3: CASSWWGPRTNEQFF. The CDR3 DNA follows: TGTGCCAGCAGCTGGTGGGGGCCCAGGACCAATGAGCAGTTCTTC.

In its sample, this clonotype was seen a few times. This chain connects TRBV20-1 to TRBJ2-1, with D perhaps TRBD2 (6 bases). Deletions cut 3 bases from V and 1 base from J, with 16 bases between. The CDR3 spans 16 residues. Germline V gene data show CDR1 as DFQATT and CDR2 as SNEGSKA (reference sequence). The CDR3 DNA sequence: TGCAGTGCTAGGGCCGCCGGAGGGGTTTCCTACAATGAGCAGTTCTTC. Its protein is CSARAAGGVSYNEQFF.

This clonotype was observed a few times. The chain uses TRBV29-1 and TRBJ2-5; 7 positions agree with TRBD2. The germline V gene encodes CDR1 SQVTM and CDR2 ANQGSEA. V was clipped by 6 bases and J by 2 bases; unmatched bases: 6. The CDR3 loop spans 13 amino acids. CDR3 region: CSVQPGGQETQYF. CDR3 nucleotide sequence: TGCAGCGTGCAGCCCGGGGGGCAAGAGACCCAGTACTTC.

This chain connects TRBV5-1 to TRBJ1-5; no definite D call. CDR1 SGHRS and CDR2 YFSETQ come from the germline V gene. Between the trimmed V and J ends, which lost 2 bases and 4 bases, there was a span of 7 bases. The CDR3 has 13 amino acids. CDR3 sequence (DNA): TGCGCCAGCAGCTTAAATCGGAATCAGCCCCAGCATTTT. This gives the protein CASSLNRNQPQHF. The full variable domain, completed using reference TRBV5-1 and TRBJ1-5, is KAGVTQTPRYLIKTRGQQVTLSCSPISGHRSVSWYQQTPGQGLQFLFEYFSETQRNKGNFPGRFSGRQFSNSRSEMNVSTLELGDSALYLCASSLNRNQPQHFGDGTRLSIL.

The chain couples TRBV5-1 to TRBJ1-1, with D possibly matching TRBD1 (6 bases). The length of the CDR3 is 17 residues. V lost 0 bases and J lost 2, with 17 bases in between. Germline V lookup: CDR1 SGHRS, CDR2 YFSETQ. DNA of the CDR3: TGCGCCAGCAGCTTGGCCTTGGGGGCATCCGCAAACACTGAAGCTTTCTTT. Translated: CASSLALGASANTEAFF. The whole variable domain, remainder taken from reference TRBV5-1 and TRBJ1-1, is KAGVTQTPRYLIKTRGQQVTLSCSPISGHRSVSWYQQTPGQGLQFLFEYFSETQRNKGNFPGRFSGRQFSNSRSEMNVSTLELGDSALYLCASSLALGASANTEAFFGQGTRLTVV.

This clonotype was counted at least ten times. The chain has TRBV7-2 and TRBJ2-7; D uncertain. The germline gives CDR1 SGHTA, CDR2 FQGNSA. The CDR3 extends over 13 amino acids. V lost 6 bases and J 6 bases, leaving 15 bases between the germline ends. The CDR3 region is CASSEGPLSEQYV. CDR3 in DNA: TGTGCCAGCAGTGAAGGCCCCCTTTCCGAGCAGTACGTC.

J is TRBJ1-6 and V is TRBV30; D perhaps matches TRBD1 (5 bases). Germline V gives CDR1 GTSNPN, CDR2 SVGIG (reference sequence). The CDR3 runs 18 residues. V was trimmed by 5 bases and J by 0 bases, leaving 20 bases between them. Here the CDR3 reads CAWDGRTGLSSYNSPLHF. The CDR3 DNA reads TGTGCCTGGGACGGCCGGACGGGGCTGAGCTCCTATAATTCACCCCTCCACTTT.